Included here is one T cell receptor (beta chain) sequence, with context. This sample is part of a study of blood T cell repertoires in COVID-19. In germline, CDR1 is GTSNPN, CDR2 SVGIG (reference sequence). With V trimmed by 2 bases and J by 5 bases, 7 bases remained unmatched. This CDR3 is built from 14 residues. Original methodology: Estimated nucleated cell counts came from reference gene primer amplification. Only in-frame clones appear in the TCRdb table, and some are missing; sequencing was by immunoSEQ multiplex PCR. V and J calls and clone size are copied from that table; D and trimming were computed from the DNA. The sample holds over 90,000 clones, approximately 89% seen once.

V is TRBV30 and J is TRBJ2-7; 9 bases agree with TRBD1. Sequences were obtained from peripheral blood. The source of this sequence is a human donor in a cohort sampled during active COVID-19. CDR3 loop: CAWSTGQGSHEQYF. The CDR3 DNA is TGTGCCTGGAGTACGGGACAGGGTAGCCACGAGCAGTACTTC.